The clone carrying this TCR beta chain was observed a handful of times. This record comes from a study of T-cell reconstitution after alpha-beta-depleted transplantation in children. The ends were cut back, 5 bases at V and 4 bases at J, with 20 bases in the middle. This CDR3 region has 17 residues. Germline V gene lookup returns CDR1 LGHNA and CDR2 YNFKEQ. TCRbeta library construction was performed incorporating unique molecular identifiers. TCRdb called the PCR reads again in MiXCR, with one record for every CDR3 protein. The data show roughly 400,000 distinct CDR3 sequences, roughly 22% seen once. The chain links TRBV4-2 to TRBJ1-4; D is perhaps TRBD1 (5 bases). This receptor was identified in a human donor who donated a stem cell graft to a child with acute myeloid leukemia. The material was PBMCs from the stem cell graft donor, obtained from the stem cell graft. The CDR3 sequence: CASSILPLGGSNEKLFF. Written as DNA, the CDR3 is TGTGCCAGCAGCATACTGCCCCTTGGGGGTAGTAATGAAAAACTGTTTTTT.